This T cell receptor (beta chain) was sequenced during a study of post-analysis software for immune sequencing data. Unique molecular identifiers were present in the TCR beta cDNA libraries. Each CDR3 protein is one row after TCRdb ran MiXCR on the PCR reads. The data contain about half a million distinct CDR3 sequences, roughly 45% of them singletons. Germline V gives CDR1 SGHTA, CDR2 FQGNSA. V was trimmed by 5 bases and J by 3 bases, leaving 10 bases between them. The CDR3 contains 13 residues. As for this clonotype: The antigen is not known.

Whole-study results and caveats: There were five or six TRBV segments more frequent in patients than controls, and TRBV5-6, TRBV5-1 and TRBV20-1 were among them.

The V gene is TRBV7-2, the J gene TRBJ1-2; D gene uncertain. The TCR comes from a girl aged 5-17 years with multiple sclerosis. Sequenced: blood. In DNA, the CDR3 is TGTGCCAGCAGCCCTGACACCTACTATGGCTACACCTTC. Translated: CASSPDTYYGYTF.